This TCR beta chain derives from a study of T cells in localized non-small cell lung cancer. Germline-derived CDR1 and CDR2 are SGHTA and FQGTGA. V gave up 3 bases and J gave up 7 bases; unmatched junction bases: 2. The CDR3 is made up of 13 amino acids. Study observations and caveats: With higher T cell density in blood came longer overall survival. Uninvolved adjacent lung showed higher T cell clonality than tumor.

Sequencing was performed with immunoSEQ multiplex PCR; in TCRdb, only in-frame clones are kept and a portion is missing. The sample lists some 25,000 clones; around nine tenths were seen once. Remarks on this clone: Its antigen is unknown.

The sequence was obtained from an older female donor with stage I lung adenocarcinoma. The chain carries TRBV7-3 and TRBJ1-5; 8 positions match TRBD1. The sample consisted of peripheral blood, taken before any cancer treatment. The CDR3 protein is CASSLGQDQPQHF. Here the CDR3 DNA reads TGTGCCAGCAGCTTGGGACAGGACCAGCCCCAGCATTTT.